A single sample gave rise to the 21 T cell receptor beta chains below, sequenced in a study of tumor and adjacent non-tumor tissue in lung cancer. The library came from three nested PCR rounds adapted from ARM-PCR protocols. TCRdb fed the multiplex PCR reads into MiXCR, producing one record per CDR3 protein. The sample gives roughly 150,000 distinct CDR3 sequences, roughly 70% of which show up once; about 18% is in the top ten. This sample's RNA came from whole unsorted tissue. Input material: lung tumor tissue. Every receptor here comes from a man in his sixties with small cell lung cancer.

In regard to this clonotype: Likely a read error: the CDR3 ends without its conserved phenylalanine or tryptophan. V usage is TRBV20-1 and J usage is TRBJ1-2; D gene uncertain. V lost 3 bases and J 5 bases, leaving 13 bases between the germline ends. The CDR3 sequence is 13 residues long. Germline V CDR1 and CDR2: DFQATT, SNEGSKA (reference sequence). DNA for the CDR3: TGCAGTGCTAGTCCCGGCGGATCTTATGGCTACACCATC. This translates into CSASPGGSYGYTI.

This clonotype was found once. A read error may be the cause here, since a much bigger clone is one base away. The V and J genes are TRBV4-2 and TRBJ2-1; D ambiguous. V lost 4 bases and J lost 2, with 12 bases in between. The CDR3 is made up of 15 amino acids. Germline lookup yields CDR1 LGHNA and CDR2 YNFKEQ. The CDR3 region is CASSRAPSPYNEQFF. The CDR3 DNA is TGTGCCAGCAGCCGAGCCCCTTCCCCCTACAATGAGCAGTTCTTC.

In regard to this clonotype: One end of the junction varies from germline; a read error may be responsible. The chain is built from TRBV11-1 and TRBJ2-7; D gene unclear. Germline V gene data show CDR1 as SGHAT and CDR2 as FQDESV (reference sequence). The CDR3 covers 13 residues. This chain's CDR3 is CAGSLVPVYEQYF. The CDR3 region has the DNA TGTGCCGGCAGCTTAGTCCCGGTCTACGAGCAGTACTTC.

At least ten counts were recorded for this clonotype. The V call is TRBV20-1, the J call TRBJ2-5; D gene ambiguous. The ends were cut back, 3 bases at V and 5 bases at J, with 13 bases in the middle. Germline V gene lookup returns CDR1 DFQATT and CDR2 SNEGSKA (reference sequence). The CDR3 totals 13 residues. Here the CDR3 DNA reads TGCAGTGCTAGGCTCCTAGAAAGGGAGACCCAGTACTTC. Translated, it gives CSARLLERETQYF.

Comments on this clonotype: The junction departs from the called germline gene at one end, perhaps through a read error. The chain employs TRBV28 and TRBJ2-3, with D possibly being TRBD2 (7 bases). Germline V gives CDR1 MDHEN, CDR2 SYDVKM. The CDR3 has 16 amino acids. The CDR3 nucleotides read TGTGCCAGCAGCGAACGGGGGCGGGGGAAGACAGATACACAGTATTTT. Translated: CASSERGRGKTDTQYF.

By share of the sample, this clonotype is medium-sized (0.01 to 0.1%). The J gene is TRBJ2-1, the V gene TRBV5-5; 15 positions agree with TRBD2. J was trimmed by 10 bases and V by 2 bases; bases with no gene match: 4. This CDR3 has 15 residues. Germline lookup yields CDR1 SGHKS and CDR2 YYEKEE (reference sequence). The CDR3 coding sequence is TGTGCCAGCAGCTTTGCCGGGACTAGCGGGAGGGAGCAGTTCTTC. It encodes CASSFAGTSGREQFF.

As concerns this clonotype: A clone one base away is much larger, so this may be a read error. This chain joins TRBV20-1 and TRBJ2-1; D possibly corresponds to TRBD2 (6 bases). Germline values: CDR1 DFQATT, CDR2 SNEGSKA (reference sequence). The CDR3 is 14 amino acids. The V end was cut by 3 bases, the J end by 6 bases, with 15 bases between. This CDR3 reads CSASETSRANEQFF. CDR3 DNA sequence: TGCAGTGCTAGCGAGACTAGTCGGGCCAATGAGCAGTTCTTC.

This clonotype was seen once. An end of the junction does not agree with germline; a read error may underlie this. The V gene is TRBV4-1, the J gene TRBJ2-1, with D perhaps TRBD2 (5 bases). The CDR3 contains 13 residues. The germline gives CDR1 MGHRA, CDR2 YSYEKL. In nucleotides, the CDR3 is TGCGCCAGCTGCCAAGCGACACGGGAAGTGCAGTTATTC. It translates to CASCQATREVQLF.

This clonotype was recorded many times. This chain links TRBV29-1 with TRBJ1-3; D remains unclear. CDR1 and CDR2 (germline): SQVTM, ANQGSEA. There are 14 residues in the CDR3. V lost 6 bases to trimming and J lost 3 bases, with 15 bases between them. The CDR3 protein is CSVSPGSSGNTIYF. The CDR3 DNA is TGCAGCGTATCCCCGGGGAGTAGTGGAAACACCATATATTTT.

This clonotype was detected a few times. It may be a read error: a sequence one base away is much more abundant. This chain connects TRBV20-1 to TRBJ2-2; no firm D call. The CDR3 covers 14 residues. In germline, CDR1 is DFQATT, CDR2 SNEGSKA (reference sequence). V was cut by 7 bases and J by 2 bases, with 14 bases left in between. Here the CDR3 reads CSVRVTANTGELFF. The CDR3 region has the DNA TGCAGTGTTAGGGTGACGGCAAACACCGGGGAGCTGTTTTTT.

V and J are TRBV11-3 and TRBJ2-1, with 7 bases identical to TRBD2. V was pared by 1 base and J by 3 bases, with 12 bases of the junction left unmatched. CDR1 SGHNT and CDR2 YENEEA come from the germline V gene. This CDR3 comprises 18 residues. CDR3 in DNA: TGTGCCAGCAGCTTAGGGTACCTTAGCGGGCCCCTCTACAATGAGCAGTTCTTC. Its protein product is CASSLGYLSGPLYNEQFF.

This clonotype occurred once. A read error may explain this, as a much larger clone is one base away. V and J are TRBV11-1 and TRBJ2-3; TRBD1 matches at 9 bases. The CDR3 has 13 amino acids. Germline CDR1 and CDR2: SGHAT and FQDESV (reference sequence). V gave up 6 bases and J gave up 6 bases; unmatched junction bases: 4. The CDR3 region has the DNA TGTGCCAGCAGAGGGACAGGGACGGATACGCAGTATTTT. Protein product: CASRGTGTDTQYF.

This chain links TRBV7-9 with TRBJ2-4; D is undetermined. CDR1 and CDR2 (germline): SEHNR, FQNEAQ (reference sequence). Trimming stripped 5 bases from V and 1 base from J, with 18 bases between. The CDR3 spans 17 residues. CDR3 in amino acids: CASSTLLGVGAKNIQYF. DNA of the CDR3: TGTGCCAGCAGCACCCTCCTGGGTGTGGGGGCCAAAAACATTCAGTACTTC.

This clonotype was counted at least ten times. This sequence joins TRBV11-3 and TRBJ2-2; maybe TRBD2 (5 bases). Trimming took off 4 bases at V and 7 bases at J, with 13 bases between the two ends. Germline V gene lookup returns CDR1 SGHNT and CDR2 YENEEA. CDR3 length: 14 amino acids. CDR3 amino acids: CASSYLRDGGELFF. Written as DNA, the CDR3 is TGTGCCAGCAGCTACCTTCGGGATGGCGGGGAGCTGTTTTTT. Combining the CDR3 with reference TRBV11-3 and TRBJ2-2 gives the whole variable domain EAGVVQSPRYKIIEKKQPVAFWCNPISGHNTLYWYLQNLGQGPELLIRYENEEAVDDSQLPKDRFSAERLKGVDSTLKIQPAELGDSAVYLCASSYLRDGGELFFGEGSRLTVL.

This clonotype showed up just once. Since a much larger clone is just one base distant, this may be a read error. The chain carries TRBV11-2 and TRBJ1-1; D is undetermined. This CDR3 has 15 amino acids. Germline-derived CDR1 and CDR2 are SGHAT and FQNNGV. CDR3 nucleotides: TGTGCCAGCTGCTTAGATCCTTCTGGGGACACTGAAGCTTTCTTT. Its protein product is CASCLDPSGDTEAFF. The full variable domain, completed using reference TRBV11-2 and TRBJ1-1, is EAGVAQSPRYKIIEKRQSVAFWCNPISGHATLYWYQQILGQGPKLLIQFQNNGVVDDSQLPKDRFSAERLKGVDSTLKIQPAKLEDSAVYLCASCLDPSGDTEAFFGQGTRLTVV.

The chain recombines TRBV20-1 with TRBJ2-1, with D perhaps matching TRBD1 or TRBD2 (5 bases each). Germline V gene sequence: CDR1 DFQATT, CDR2 SNEGSKA (reference sequence). The CDR3 totals 15 residues. Deletions cut 0 bases from V and 7 bases from J, with 16 bases between. CDR3: CSARELEGPGNEQFF. DNA for the CDR3: TGCAGTGCTAGAGAACTAGAGGGACCGGGGAATGAGCAGTTCTTC.

This clonotype was recorded once. With a much larger clone just one base away, this may be a read error. This sequence joins TRBV6-1 and TRBJ2-7; D might be TRBD2 (6 bases). Germline loops: CDR1 MNHNS, CDR2 SASEGT. The CDR3 runs to 14 residues. This CDR3 reads CVSQPGGYSYEQYV. The CDR3 coding sequence is TGTGTCAGCCAACCCGGGGGTTACTCCTACGAGCAGTACGTC.

This chain connects TRBV20-1 to TRBJ2-5; D may be TRBD2 (5 bases). Germline V CDR1 and CDR2: DFQATT, SNEGSKA (reference sequence). Trimming removed 5 bases at V and 7 bases at J, with 20 bases between. The CDR3 totals 14 residues. The CDR3 here is CSAGSPAHGGTQYF. The CDR3 DNA reads as TGCAGTGCTGGATCTCCGGCACATGGAGGGACCCAGTACTTC.

This chain joins TRBV5-5 and TRBJ1-1; D ambiguous. V was pared by 0 bases and J by 1 base, with 7 bases between. This CDR3 contains 14 residues. Germline values: CDR1 SGHKS, CDR2 YYEKEE (reference sequence). The CDR3 region is CASSLGSRNTEAFF. Written as DNA, the CDR3 is TGTGCCAGCAGCTTGGGTAGCAGGAACACTGAAGCTTTCTTT. The whole variable domain, filled in from reference TRBV5-5 and TRBJ1-1, reads DAGVTQSPTHLIKTRGQQVTLRCSPISGHKSVSWYQQVLGQGPQFIFQYYEKEERGRGNFPDRFSARQFPNYSSELNVNALLLGDSALYLCASSLGSRNTEAFFGQGTRLTVV.

This clonotype was seen many times. The chain couples TRBV11-2 to TRBJ1-1; 8 bases line up with TRBD1. Trimming removed 4 bases from V and 4 bases from J; junction bases left unmatched: 2. Germline CDR1 is SGHAT and CDR2 is FQNNGV. The CDR3 is 13 amino acids. The CDR3 loop reads CASSYTGGTEAFF. CDR3 DNA sequence: TGTGCCAGCAGCTACACAGGGGGCACTGAAGCTTTCTTT.

This clonotype has ten or more counts. V is TRBV7-9 and J is TRBJ2-2, with a tentative D call TRBD2 (5 bases). Germline-derived CDR1 and CDR2 are SEHNR and FQNEAQ (reference sequence). The CDR3 runs 14 residues. V was cut by 3 bases and J by 4 bases, with 9 bases left in between. CDR3: CASSFSGSTGELFF. CDR3 nucleotides: TGTGCCAGCAGCTTTTCGGGGTCCACCGGGGAGCTGTTTTTT.